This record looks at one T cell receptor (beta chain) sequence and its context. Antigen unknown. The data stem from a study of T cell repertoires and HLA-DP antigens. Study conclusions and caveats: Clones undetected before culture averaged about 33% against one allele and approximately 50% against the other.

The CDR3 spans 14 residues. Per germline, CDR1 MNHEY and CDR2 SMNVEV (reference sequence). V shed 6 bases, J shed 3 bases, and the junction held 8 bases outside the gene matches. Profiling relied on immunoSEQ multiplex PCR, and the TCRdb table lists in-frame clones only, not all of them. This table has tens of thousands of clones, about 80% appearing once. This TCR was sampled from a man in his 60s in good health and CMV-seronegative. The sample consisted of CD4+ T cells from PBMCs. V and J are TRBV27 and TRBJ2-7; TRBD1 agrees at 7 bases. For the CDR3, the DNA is TGTGCCAGCAGGTCCTGGGGACAGAACTACGAGCAGTACTTC. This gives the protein CASRSWGQNYEQYF.